This is a list of T cell receptor beta chains from one sample in a study of graft-versus-host responses after intestinal transplantation. These receptors have no known antigen. Sequencing used immunoSEQ multiplex PCR; TCRdb keeps in-frame clones, though not all of them. The sample carries more than 95,000 clones, 80% to 95% recorded once. The material was unstimulated CD8+ T cells sorted from spleen or lymph node cells, obtained before intestinal transplant. The receptors derive from a human donor who received an intestinal transplant. The CDR3 runs from the conserved cysteine through the conserved F or W. The D gene is left open where the match is weak. Not all rows give a size; the values are once, few, many and, for expanded clones, a class.

v_gene: TRBV7-2
j_gene: TRBJ2-1
abundance: .
d_gene: TRBD2
CDR3nt: TGTGCCAGCAGCTTAGAAGCCCGGGGGGGTGAGCAGTTCTTC
CDR3aa: CASSLEARGGEQFF

v_gene: TRBV7-9
j_gene: TRBJ2-3
abundance: .
d_gene: TRBD2
CDR3nt: TGTGCCAGCAGCTCCACTAGCGGGGGCCCCGCTGATACGCAGTATTTT
CDR3aa: CASSSTSGGPADTQYF

v_gene: TRBV13
j_gene: TRBJ1-2
abundance: .
d_gene: .
CDR3nt: TGTGCCAGCAGCGACGCCCTCACTAGGGATGAGGATGGCTACACCTTC
CDR3aa: CASSDALTRDEDGYTF

v_gene: TRBV6-1
j_gene: TRBJ1-5
abundance: .
d_gene: TRBD1
CDR3nt: TGTGCCAAACGGGACAGGGTTTTAGTCAATCAGCCCCAGCATTTT
CDR3aa: CAKRDRVLVNQPQHF

v_gene: TRBV15
j_gene: TRBJ2-1
abundance: .
d_gene: TRBD1
CDR3nt: TGTGCCACCAGCAGAGATTGGGGACAGGGTGAGCAGTTCTTC
CDR3aa: CATSRDWGQGEQFF

v_gene: TRBV27
j_gene: TRBJ2-7
abundance: .
d_gene: .
CDR3nt: TGTGCCAGCAGTTTAAGTCCATACTACGAGCAGTACTTC
CDR3aa: CASSLSPYYEQYF

v_gene: TRBV11-2
j_gene: TRBJ2-7
abundance: .
d_gene: .
CDR3nt: TGTGCCAGCAGCTTAGGAGCTTCCGAGCAGTACTTC
CDR3aa: CASSLGASEQYF

v_gene: TRBV28
j_gene: TRBJ1-3
abundance: .
d_gene: TRBD1
CDR3nt: TGTTCGACAGGGGGAGGAAACACCATATATTTT
CDR3aa: CSTGGGNTIYF

v_gene: TRBV19
j_gene: TRBJ2-7
abundance: once
d_gene: .
CDR3nt: TGTGCCAGTAGTATAGCTGGGAAGGAGTTCGAGCAGTACTTC
CDR3aa: CASSIAGKEFEQYF

v_gene: TRBV7-9
j_gene: TRBJ2-7
abundance: .
d_gene: .
CDR3nt: TGTGCCAGCAGCTTAGCCCCCCACTACGAGCAGTACTTC
CDR3aa: CASSLAPHYEQYF

v_gene: TRBV19
j_gene: TRBJ2-1
abundance: .
d_gene: TRBD1
CDR3nt: TGTGCCAGTTCAACAGGGGGGTATGGTTTGAATGAGCAGTTCTTC
CDR3aa: CASSTGGYGLNEQFF

v_gene: TRBV11-3
j_gene: TRBJ1-3
abundance: .
d_gene: TRBD1
CDR3nt: TGTGCCAGCAGCTCGTACAGGGGAATAGAAACTGGAAACACCATATATTTT
CDR3aa: CASSSYRGIETGNTIYF

v_gene: TRBV7-3
j_gene: TRBJ1-3
abundance: once
d_gene: .
CDR3nt: TGTGCCAGCAGCCTAGGGTTTCCTGGAAACACCATATATTTT
CDR3aa: CASSLGFPGNTIYF

v_gene: TRBV19
j_gene: TRBJ2-1
abundance: .
d_gene: .
CDR3nt: TGTGCCAGTAGTCTCGATCACTCCTACAATGAGCAGTTCTTC
CDR3aa: CASSLDHSYNEQFF

v_gene: TRBV6-1
j_gene: TRBJ1-2
abundance: .
d_gene: .
CDR3nt: TGTGCCAGCAGTGAAGCGCTTCAACCCGCAAGGTATTTGATCTATGGCTACACCTTC
CDR3aa: CASSEALQPARYLIYGYTF

v_gene: TRBV4-1
j_gene: TRBJ1-5
abundance: .
d_gene: .
CDR3nt: TGCGCCAGCAAACCAGGACCCCCGAGCAATCAGCCCCAGCATTTT
CDR3aa: CASKPGPPSNQPQHF

v_gene: TRBV2
j_gene: TRBJ2-1
abundance: .
d_gene: .
CDR3nt: TGTGCCTCGACTACCCCCGATCCGAGCTCCTACAATGAGCAGTTCTTC
CDR3aa: CASTTPDPSSYNEQFF

v_gene: TRBV5-8
j_gene: TRBJ2-6
abundance: once
d_gene: .
CDR3nt: TGTGCCAGCAGCACGAACAGGTTCTCTGGGGCCAACGTCCTGACTTTC
CDR3aa: CASSTNRFSGANVLTF

v_gene: TRBV12-5
j_gene: TRBJ2-7
abundance: .
d_gene: .
CDR3nt: TGTGCTAGTGCCCCACCGGACGGGTCCTACGAGCAGTACTTC
CDR3aa: CASAPPDGSYEQYF

v_gene: TRBV6-5
j_gene: TRBJ1-5
abundance: .
d_gene: .
CDR3nt: TGTGCCAGCAGTTCGGGGGATCAGCCCCAGCATTTT
CDR3aa: CASSSGDQPQHF

v_gene: TRBV7-2
j_gene: TRBJ2-7
abundance: .
d_gene: .
CDR3nt: TGTGCCAGCAGCTTACCCCTGGGTGGCAGGGAGGCCTACGAGCAGTACTTC
CDR3aa: CASSLPLGGREAYEQYF

v_gene: TRBV4-1
j_gene: TRBJ1-1
abundance: .
d_gene: .
CDR3nt: TGCGCCAGCAGCCCCAGAGTCACCTCCGGGGCCACTGAAGCTTTCTTT
CDR3aa: CASSPRVTSGATEAFF

v_gene: TRBV4-1
j_gene: TRBJ2-1
abundance: .
d_gene: TRBD1
CDR3nt: TGCGCCACCCAAACAGGGGACGTTTCCTACAATGAGCAGTTCTTC
CDR3aa: CATQTGDVSYNEQFF

v_gene: TRBV7-9
j_gene: TRBJ2-3
abundance: .
d_gene: TRBD2
CDR3nt: TGTGCCAGCAGCTTACGCGGGGGGGCAGATACGCAGTATTTT
CDR3aa: CASSLRGGADTQYF

v_gene: TRBV4-1
j_gene: TRBJ2-3
abundance: once
d_gene: TRBD2
CDR3nt: TGCGCCAGCAGCCAGGCCCCTAGCGGGGCAAGCACAGATACGCAGTATTTT
CDR3aa: CASSQAPSGASTDTQYF

v_gene: TRBV27
j_gene: TRBJ2-2
abundance: .
d_gene: .
CDR3nt: TGTGCCAGCAGTTCCGAGGGCACCGGGGAGCTGTTTTTT
CDR3aa: CASSSEGTGELFF

v_gene: TRBV6-1
j_gene: TRBJ1-1
abundance: once
d_gene: .
CDR3nt: TGTGCCAGCATCTCACTCCACGGAGCTTTCTTT
CDR3aa: CASISLHGAFF

v_gene: TRBV6-5
j_gene: TRBJ1-1
abundance: .
d_gene: TRBD1
CDR3nt: TGTGCCAGCAGTCAGTTACAGGGGTACACTGAAGCTTTCTTT
CDR3aa: CASSQLQGYTEAFF

v_gene: TRBV29-1
j_gene: TRBJ2-7
abundance: .
d_gene: .
CDR3nt: TGCAGCGTACGGCTAACTTCCTACGAGCAGTACTTC
CDR3aa: CSVRLTSYEQYF

v_gene: TRBV27
j_gene: TRBJ2-1
abundance: .
d_gene: .
CDR3nt: TGTGCCAGCAGTCTGTCCGAAACCGATGAGCAGTTCTTC
CDR3aa: CASSLSETDEQFF

v_gene: TRBV5-8
j_gene: TRBJ2-1
abundance: .
d_gene: .
CDR3nt: TGTGCCAGCAGCTTGATCCCATTCGGGGAAGTTCAGGATGAGCAGTTCTTC
CDR3aa: CASSLIPFGEVQDEQFF

v_gene: TRBV12-5
j_gene: TRBJ2-5
abundance: .
d_gene: .
CDR3nt: TGTGCTAGTGGTTCTCCGACTGGGTGGGACCAAGAGACCCAGTACTTC
CDR3aa: CASGSPTGWDQETQYF

v_gene: TRBV19
j_gene: TRBJ2-5
abundance: .
d_gene: TRBD2
CDR3nt: TGTGCCAGTAGTACGGGTCTGGGACTAGCGCTACGAGAGACCCAGTACTTC
CDR3aa: CASSTGLGLALRETQYF

v_gene: TRBV5-4
j_gene: TRBJ2-7
abundance: .
d_gene: .
CDR3nt: TGTGCCAGCAGCCAAGACTATACTCCCTACGAGCAGTACTTC
CDR3aa: CASSQDYTPYEQYF

v_gene: TRBV6-6
j_gene: TRBJ2-7
abundance: .
d_gene: TRBD1
CDR3nt: TGTGCCAGCACCGGGACAGGGGTCCACGAGCAGTACTTC
CDR3aa: CASTGTGVHEQYF

v_gene: TRBV5-1
j_gene: TRBJ2-6
abundance: .
d_gene: .
CDR3nt: TGCGCCAGCAGCTTGGTCTCGAATTTGGGGGCGCTTGGGGCCAACGTCCTGACTTTC
CDR3aa: CASSLVSNLGALGANVLTF

v_gene: TRBV4-1
j_gene: TRBJ2-7
abundance: .
d_gene: .
CDR3nt: TGCGCCAGCAGCCAGGATACCGGGTCCGGATACGAGCAGTACTTC
CDR3aa: CASSQDTGSGYEQYF

v_gene: TRBV7-8
j_gene: TRBJ2-5
abundance: .
d_gene: TRBD2
CDR3nt: TGTGCCAGCAGCTCCAGTGGGGGGGGAGAGACCCAGTACTTC
CDR3aa: CASSSSGGGETQYF

v_gene: TRBV9
j_gene: TRBJ2-7
abundance: .
d_gene: TRBD2
CDR3nt: TGTGCCAGCAGCACCGGACTAGCGGGGACCTACGAGCAGTACTTC
CDR3aa: CASSTGLAGTYEQYF

v_gene: TRBV7-9
j_gene: TRBJ2-5
abundance: .
d_gene: .
CDR3nt: TGTGCCAGCAGCCCCCCTCGGACAGTTAATGGGGAGACCCAGTACTTC
CDR3aa: CASSPPRTVNGETQYF

v_gene: TRBV4-1
j_gene: TRBJ1-1
abundance: .
d_gene: .
CDR3nt: TGCGCCAGCAGCCAAGCCGGGACATTACATGAAGCTTTCTTT
CDR3aa: CASSQAGTLHEAFF

v_gene: TRBV10-2
j_gene: TRBJ2-2
abundance: .
d_gene: .
CDR3nt: TGCGCCATGTCCCGGGACGGACCCACGAACACCGGGGAGCTGTTTTTT
CDR3aa: CAMSRDGPTNTGELFF

v_gene: TRBV5-1
j_gene: TRBJ2-1
abundance: .
d_gene: .
CDR3nt: TGCGCCAGCAGCTTTAGACAGAACTACAATGAGCAGTTCTTC
CDR3aa: CASSFRQNYNEQFF

v_gene: TRBV4-1
j_gene: TRBJ1-1
abundance: .
d_gene: .
CDR3nt: TGCGCCAGCAGCCAAGGGGGGGGGCGAACTGAAGCTTTCTTT
CDR3aa: CASSQGGGRTEAFF

v_gene: TRBV5-6
j_gene: TRBJ1-1
abundance: .
d_gene: .
CDR3nt: TGTGCCAGCACCGGTACGGACAGGAACACTGAAGCTTTCTTT
CDR3aa: CASTGTDRNTEAFF

v_gene: TRBV7-9
j_gene: TRBJ2-7
abundance: .
d_gene: TRBD1
CDR3nt: TGTGCCAGCACCCTAGGGACAGCCTACGAGCAGTACTTC
CDR3aa: CASTLGTAYEQYF